This T cell receptor beta chain was recorded in a study of blood T cell repertoires in COVID-19 (dated by TCRdb to between 2020 and 2021). About the investigation overall: Samples covering the acute and convalescent phases of COVID-19 were provided by collaborators in the United States, Italy and Spain. A freely available public database, intended as a resource for researchers studying the immune response to SARS-CoV-2, is where the repertoires were released. Sample metadata almost always included a de-identified subject ID, COVID-19 status, age in years and sex. The prospective study material was composed of cDNA or gDNA derived from T cells, B-cell-depleted T cells, or PBMCs. Deeply sampled blood TCRbeta repertoires from subjects exposed to, actively infected with, or recovered from COVID-19 were included in the dataset. Samples came from the ongoing ImmuneRACE study (first 160 participants) plus 1,254 subjects from 6 global collaborators. HLA class I and class II types, where available, came from metadata supplied by the sample provider rather than from assay-based typing.

About this clone itself: Which antigen it targets is not known. No clone much larger than this one lies a single base away; base qualities are absent.

What the authors observed across the whole study: The amount of clinical and demographic metadata varied by source and participant and was provided uncurated.

The collaborating institutions used their own protocols to collect whole blood in K2EDTA tubes. For TCRbeta analysis, collaborators shipped samples in one of three forms: frozen whole blood, isolated PBMCs, or DNA extracted from either of those sample types. The CDR3 starts with the cysteine, ends with the phenylalanine, and has 16 residues. The CDR3 DNA has 48 bases and is translated from base 1. The CDR1 and CDR2 encoded by the germline V gene are SGHTA and FQGTGA. V loses 5 bases, J loses 5 bases, and the germline ends lie 19 bases apart. TCRbeta CDR3 regions were amplified from genomic DNA by means of the immunoSEQ Assay, a bias-controlled multiplex PCR. On the authors' methods: Within the assay, amplification of reference gene primers was used to estimate how many nucleated cells each sample contained. Sequence reads were collapsed and filtered to measure the absolute abundance of every unique TCRbeta CDR3 rearrangement. Productive Simpson clonality was computed per sample as the square root of Simpson's diversity index over productive rearrangements. TCRdb took over this immuneACCESS table, retaining in-frame rearrangements with V and J assigned. Such tables are incomplete; in checked studies, under half of the missing clones stem from an unresolved V gene, and the remainder is unexplained. V and J calls plus clone size are reproduced from that table; the DNA served to infer D and trimming. This sample has 25,000 to 35,000 clones in its table, and 68% of those were observed once. In total, the top ten clones hold about a sixth of the sample.

The receptor was derived from a human donor in a cohort sampled during active COVID-19. The chain links TRBV7-3 with TRBJ2-1; TRBD2 might be the D gene, on 6 matching bases. Sequencing was carried out using peripheral blood. The CDR3 has the sequence CASSMGLRGPDNEQFF. The nucleotide sequence reads TGTGCCAGCAGCATGGGACTTAGGGGCCCTGACAATGAGCAGTTCTTC.